The rows below give T cell receptor beta chains drawn from one sample of a study of T cell responses to AZD1222 COVID-19 vaccine. TCRdb's table, derived via immunoSEQ multiplex PCR, lists solely in-frame clones and lacks some. The sample records 150,000 to 200,000 clones, more than 80% being singletons. The sample was peripheral blood, taken on day 0 of AZD1222 vaccination. The receptors originated from an adult in good health. Each CDR3 is given with its conserved first and last residue. A D gene is named only where the DNA matches it firmly. Some rows have no size entry. The others give once, few or many, or a class for an expanded clone.

J,D,V,size,CDR3,DNA
TRBJ2-4,.,TRBV11-3,once,CASSHTGQDKNIQYF,TGTGCCAGCAGCCACACCGGGCAGGACAAAAACATTCAGTACTTC
TRBJ2-2,TRBD2,TRBV19,.,CASSILAGDYTGELFF,TGTGCCAGTAGTATACTAGCGGGGGATTACACCGGGGAGCTGTTTTTT
TRBJ1-5,.,TRBV3-1/TRBV3-2,.,CASSQGLKSNQPQHF,TGTGCCAGCAGCCAGGGACTTAAGAGCAATCAGCCCCAGCATTTT
TRBJ1-1,.,TRBV19,few,CASSIGPGKENTEAFF,TGTGCCAGTAGTATCGGTCCGGGGAAAGAGAACACTGAAGCTTTCTTT
TRBJ1-2,.,TRBV28,.,CASSVQGFDGYTF,TGTGCCAGCAGCGTACAGGGATTTGATGGCTACACCTTC
TRBJ2-7,.,TRBV19,.,CASSISLTTNEQYF,TGTGCCAGTAGTATATCCCTAACTACTAACGAGCAGTACTTC
TRBJ2-7,.,TRBV29-1,.,CSAWGLWEQYF,TGCAGCGCCTGGGGTCTTTGGGAGCAGTACTTC
TRBJ2-1,TRBD1,TRBV5-1,.,CASSSLGDRGYNEQFF,TGCGCCAGCAGCTCCCTCGGGGACAGGGGATACAATGAGCAGTTCTTC
TRBJ2-7,TRBD1,TRBV2,.,CASSGDSYEQYF,TGTGCCAGCAGTGGGGACAGCTACGAGCAGTACTTC
TRBJ2-3,.,TRBV6-5,.,CASLSQRLITDTQYF,TGTGCCAGTCTCTCGCAGCGGCTGATCACAGATACGCAGTATTTT
TRBJ1-1,.,TRBV19,.,CASSHTGWTEAFF,TGTGCCAGTAGTCATACAGGGTGGACTGAAGCTTTCTTT
TRBJ2-7,.,TRBV7-9,.,CASSLGGDRAFYEQYF,TGTGCCAGCAGCTTAGGTGGTGACAGAGCCTTCTACGAGCAGTACTTC
TRBJ2-7,TRBD1,TRBV30,.,CAWSEFSGTGAYEQYF,TGTGCCTGGAGTGAGTTCTCCGGGACAGGGGCCTACGAGCAGTACTTC
TRBJ2-7,TRBD2,TRBV3-1/TRBV3-2,.,CASSLGLAGNYEQYF,TGTGCCAGCAGCCTAGGACTAGCGGGTAACTACGAGCAGTACTTC
TRBJ2-1,.,TRBV18,.,CASSPPNENNEQFF,TGTGCCAGCTCACCACCAAATGAAAACAATGAGCAGTTCTTC
TRBJ2-7,.,TRBV27,.,CASSDLYFHEQYF,TGTGCCAGCAGTGACCTCTATTTCCACGAGCAGTACTTC
TRBJ1-5,.,TRBV3-1/TRBV3-2,.,CASSQDGGRGYQPQHF,TGTGCCAGCAGCCAAGATGGTGGCAGGGGCTATCAGCCCCAGCATTTT
TRBJ1-3,.,TRBV6-5,.,CASSSPGRNTIYF,TGTGCCAGCAGTTCCCCAGGGCGAAACACCATATATTTT
TRBJ1-2,.,TRBV10-1,.,CASSSGSRGYTF,TGCGCCAGCAGTTCAGGATCGCGCGGCTACACCTTC
TRBJ2-4,.,TRBV12-3/TRBV12-4,.,CASTNGVVDIQYF,TGTGCCAGCACAAATGGGGTTGTGGACATTCAGTACTTC
TRBJ2-3,.,TRBV3-1/TRBV3-2,.,CASSQGWGGRTDTQYF,TGTGCCAGCAGCCAAGGTTGGGGGGGCCGGACAGATACGCAGTATTTT
TRBJ2-7,.,TRBV15,.,CATSRDRTPAYTYEQYF,TGTGCCACCAGCAGAGATCGAACCCCGGCCTACACCTACGAGCAGTACTTC
TRBJ2-1,.,TRBV12-3/TRBV12-4,.,CASSLYNEQFF,TGTGCCAGCAGTTTATACAATGAGCAGTTCTTC